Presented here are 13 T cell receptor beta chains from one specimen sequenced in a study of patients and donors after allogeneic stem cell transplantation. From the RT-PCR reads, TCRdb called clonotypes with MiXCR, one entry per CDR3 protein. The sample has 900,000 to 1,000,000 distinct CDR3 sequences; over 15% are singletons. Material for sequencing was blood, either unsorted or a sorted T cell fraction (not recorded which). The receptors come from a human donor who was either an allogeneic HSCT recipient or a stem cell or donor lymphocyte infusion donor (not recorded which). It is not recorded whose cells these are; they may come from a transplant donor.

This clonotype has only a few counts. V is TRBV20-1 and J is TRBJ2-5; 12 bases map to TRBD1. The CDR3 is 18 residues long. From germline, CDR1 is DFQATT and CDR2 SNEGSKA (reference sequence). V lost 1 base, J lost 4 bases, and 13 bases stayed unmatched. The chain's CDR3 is CSARVSRDRGRMTETQYF. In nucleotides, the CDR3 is TGCAGTGCTAGAGTTTCCCGGGACAGGGGGCGCATGACAGAGACCCAGTACTTC.

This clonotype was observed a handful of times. CDR3 nucleotides: TGTGCCAGCAGTTTATCGGCGGGTATCAACATTCAGTACTTC. Amino acid sequence: CASSLSAGINIQYF. The chain carries TRBV27 and TRBJ2-4; D perhaps matches TRBD2 (5 bases). This CDR3 comprises 14 residues. Germline CDR1 is MNHEY and CDR2 is SMNVEV (reference sequence). The germline V and J ends were trimmed by 0 bases and 7 bases, with 10 bases remaining between them.

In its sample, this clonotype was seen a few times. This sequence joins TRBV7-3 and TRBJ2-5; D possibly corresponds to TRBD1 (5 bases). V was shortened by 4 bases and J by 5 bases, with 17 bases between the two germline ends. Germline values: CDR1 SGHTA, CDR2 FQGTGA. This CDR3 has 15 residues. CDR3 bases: TGTGCCAGCAGCTCCCTCGGCAGAAAGGGGGAGACCCAGTACTTC. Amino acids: CASSSLGRKGETQYF.

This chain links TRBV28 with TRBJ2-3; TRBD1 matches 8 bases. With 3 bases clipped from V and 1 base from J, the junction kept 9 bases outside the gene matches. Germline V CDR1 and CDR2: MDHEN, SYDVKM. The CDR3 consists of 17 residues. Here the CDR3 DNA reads TGTGCCAGCAGTTTTGGGGAGAGACAGGGGCGCACAGATACGCAGTATTTT. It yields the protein CASSFGERQGRTDTQYF.

CDR3 DNA sequence: TGCAGTGCTAGACCGGGACAGGGGACCTCCGAGCAGTACTTC. As protein: CSARPGQGTSEQYF. The chain is built from TRBV20-1 and TRBJ2-7; 10 bases map to TRBD1. The CDR3 totals 14 residues. The germline CDR1 and CDR2 sequences are DFQATT and SNEGSKA (reference sequence). Trimming cost V 2 bases and J 6 bases; bases outside gene matches: 7.

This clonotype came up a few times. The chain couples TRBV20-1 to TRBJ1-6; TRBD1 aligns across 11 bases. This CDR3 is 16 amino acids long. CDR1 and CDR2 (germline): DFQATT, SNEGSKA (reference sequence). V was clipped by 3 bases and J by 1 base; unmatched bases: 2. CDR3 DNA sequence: TGCAGTGCTAGGGGGACAGGGGGGTCCTATAATTCACCCCTCCACTTT. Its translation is CSARGTGGSYNSPLHF.

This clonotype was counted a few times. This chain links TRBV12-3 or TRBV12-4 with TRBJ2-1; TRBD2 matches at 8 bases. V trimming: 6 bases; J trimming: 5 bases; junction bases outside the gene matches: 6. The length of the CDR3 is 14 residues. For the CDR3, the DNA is TGTGCCAGCAGAGTAGCGGGGAGCAACAATGAGCAGTTCTTC. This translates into CASRVAGSNNEQFF.

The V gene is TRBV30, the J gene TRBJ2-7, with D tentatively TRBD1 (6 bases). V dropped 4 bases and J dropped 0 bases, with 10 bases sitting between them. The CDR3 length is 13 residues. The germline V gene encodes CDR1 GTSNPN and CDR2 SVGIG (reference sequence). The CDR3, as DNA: TGTGCCTGGAATTTGGACAGCTCCTACGAGCAGTACTTC. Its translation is CAWNLDSSYEQYF.

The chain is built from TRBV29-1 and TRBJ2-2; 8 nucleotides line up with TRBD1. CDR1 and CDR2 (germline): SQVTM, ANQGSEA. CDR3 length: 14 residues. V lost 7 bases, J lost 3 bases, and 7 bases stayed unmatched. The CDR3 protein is CSGRQGLYTGELFF. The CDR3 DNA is TGCAGCGGACGACAGGGGCTTTACACCGGGGAGCTGTTTTTT.

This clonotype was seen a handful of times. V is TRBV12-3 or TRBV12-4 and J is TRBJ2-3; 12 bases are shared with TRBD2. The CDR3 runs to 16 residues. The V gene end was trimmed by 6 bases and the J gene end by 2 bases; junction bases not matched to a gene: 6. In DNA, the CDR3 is TGTGCCAGCAGATCTAGCGGGAGGGCCTTCACAGATACGCAGTATTTT. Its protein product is CASRSSGRAFTDTQYF.

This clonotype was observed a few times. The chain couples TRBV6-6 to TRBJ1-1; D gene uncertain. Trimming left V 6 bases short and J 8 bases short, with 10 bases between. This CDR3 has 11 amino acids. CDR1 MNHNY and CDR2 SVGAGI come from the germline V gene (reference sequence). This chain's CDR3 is CASSPKVEAFF. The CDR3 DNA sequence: TGTGCCAGCAGCCCCAAGGTGGAAGCTTTCTTT.

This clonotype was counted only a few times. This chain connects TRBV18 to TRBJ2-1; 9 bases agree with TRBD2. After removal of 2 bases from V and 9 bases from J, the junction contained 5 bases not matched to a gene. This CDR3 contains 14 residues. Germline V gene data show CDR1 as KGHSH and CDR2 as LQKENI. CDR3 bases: TGTGCCAGCTCACCAGCGGGGGGGCCCGGTGAGCAGTTCTTC. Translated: CASSPAGGPGEQFF.

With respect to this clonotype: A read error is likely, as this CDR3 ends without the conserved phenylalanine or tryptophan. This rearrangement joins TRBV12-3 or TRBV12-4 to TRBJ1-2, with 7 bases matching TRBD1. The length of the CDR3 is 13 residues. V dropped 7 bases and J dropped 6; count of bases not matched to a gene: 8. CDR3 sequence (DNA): TGTGCCAGCACCCCAGGGGGGGTTCATGGCTACACCTCC. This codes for CASTPGGVHGYTS.